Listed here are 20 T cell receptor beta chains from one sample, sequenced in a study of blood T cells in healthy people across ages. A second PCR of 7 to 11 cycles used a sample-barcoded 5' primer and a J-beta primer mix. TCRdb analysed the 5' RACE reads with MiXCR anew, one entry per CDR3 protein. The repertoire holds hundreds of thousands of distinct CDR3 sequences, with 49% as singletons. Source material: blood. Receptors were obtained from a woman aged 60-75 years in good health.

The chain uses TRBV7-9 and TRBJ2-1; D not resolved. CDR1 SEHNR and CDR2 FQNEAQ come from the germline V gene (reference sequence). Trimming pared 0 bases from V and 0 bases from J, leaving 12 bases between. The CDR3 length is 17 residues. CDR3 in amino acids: CASSLAYSKSSYNEQFF. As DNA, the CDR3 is TGTGCCAGCAGCTTAGCTTATTCCAAGAGCTCCTACAATGAGCAGTTCTTC.

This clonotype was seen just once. The CDR3 DNA follows: TGTGCCAGCAGCAACAAGGACAGGGGCAGTTATGAGACCCAGTACTTC. Amino acid sequence: CASSNKDRGSYETQYF. The V and J genes are TRBV7-9 and TRBJ2-7, with 9 positions matching TRBD1. Near its end, the DNA agrees better with TRBJ2-5, so the J call may be wrong. Germline CDR1 reads SEHNR; CDR2 reads FQNEAQ (reference sequence). The CDR3 totals 16 residues.

CDR3 in DNA: TGCGCCAGCAGCCTCAGGAACCCAGACTACAATGAGCAGTTCTTC. Translating it yields CASSLRNPDYNEQFF. The J gene is TRBJ2-1, the V gene TRBV5-1; no reliable D call. The CDR3 has 15 residues. Germline CDR1 SGHRS, CDR2 YFSETQ. The V and J ends lost 4 bases and 3 bases respectively, with 14 bases between them.

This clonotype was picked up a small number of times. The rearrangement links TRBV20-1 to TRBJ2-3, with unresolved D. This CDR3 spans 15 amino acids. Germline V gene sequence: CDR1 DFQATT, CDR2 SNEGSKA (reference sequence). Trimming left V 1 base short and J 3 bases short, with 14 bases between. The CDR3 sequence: CSARGASGITDTQYF. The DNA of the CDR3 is TGCAGTGCTAGAGGGGCTAGTGGGATAACAGATACGCAGTATTTT.

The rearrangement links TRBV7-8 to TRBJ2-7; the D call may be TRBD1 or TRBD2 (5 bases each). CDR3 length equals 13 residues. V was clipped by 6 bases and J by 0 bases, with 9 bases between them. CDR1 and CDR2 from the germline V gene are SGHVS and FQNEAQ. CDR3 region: CASRGVTSYEQYF. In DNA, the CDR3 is TGTGCCAGCAGGGGGGTTACCTCCTACGAGCAGTACTTC.

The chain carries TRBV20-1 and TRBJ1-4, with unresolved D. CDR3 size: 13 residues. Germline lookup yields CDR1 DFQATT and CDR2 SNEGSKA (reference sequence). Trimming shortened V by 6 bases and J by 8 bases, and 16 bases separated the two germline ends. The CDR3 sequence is CSAPGPTLEKLFF. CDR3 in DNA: TGCAGTGCCCCTGGACCTACACTGGAAAAACTGTTTTTT.

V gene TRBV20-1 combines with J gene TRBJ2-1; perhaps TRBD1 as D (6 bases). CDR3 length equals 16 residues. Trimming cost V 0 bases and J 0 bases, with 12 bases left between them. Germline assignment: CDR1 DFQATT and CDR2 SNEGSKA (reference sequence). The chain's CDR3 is CSARDVGQSSYNEQFF. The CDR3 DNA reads TGCAGTGCTAGAGACGTGGGACAAAGCTCCTACAATGAGCAGTTCTTC.

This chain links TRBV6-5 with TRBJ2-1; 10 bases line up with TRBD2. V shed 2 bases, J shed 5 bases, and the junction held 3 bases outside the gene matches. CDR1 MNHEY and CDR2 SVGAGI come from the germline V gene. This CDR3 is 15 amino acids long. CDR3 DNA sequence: TGTGCCAGCAGTTACAGGCTAGCGGGGGACAATGAGCAGTTCTTC. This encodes CASSYRLAGDNEQFF.

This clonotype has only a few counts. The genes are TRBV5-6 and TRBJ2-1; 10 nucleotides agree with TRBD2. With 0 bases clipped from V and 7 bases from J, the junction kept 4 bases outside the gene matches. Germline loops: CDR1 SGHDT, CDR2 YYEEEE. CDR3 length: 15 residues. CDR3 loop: CASSLDSGRTNEQFF. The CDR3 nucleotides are TGTGCCAGCAGCTTGGATAGCGGGAGGACTAATGAGCAGTTCTTC.

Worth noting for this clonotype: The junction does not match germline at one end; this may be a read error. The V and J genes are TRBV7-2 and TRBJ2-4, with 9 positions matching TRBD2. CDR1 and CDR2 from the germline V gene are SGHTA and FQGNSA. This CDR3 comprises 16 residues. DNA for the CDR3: TGTGCCGGCAGCTTAGCGGCGGGAGGGCCTGGGAACATTCAGTACTTC. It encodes CAGSLAAGGPGNIQYF.

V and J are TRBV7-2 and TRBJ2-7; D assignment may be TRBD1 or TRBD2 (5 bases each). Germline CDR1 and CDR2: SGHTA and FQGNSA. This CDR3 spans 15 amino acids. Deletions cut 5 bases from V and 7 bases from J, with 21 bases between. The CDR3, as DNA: TGTGCCAGCAGCCCACAGGTCTCGGGGTACAATGAGCAGTACTTC. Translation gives CASSPQVSGYNEQYF.

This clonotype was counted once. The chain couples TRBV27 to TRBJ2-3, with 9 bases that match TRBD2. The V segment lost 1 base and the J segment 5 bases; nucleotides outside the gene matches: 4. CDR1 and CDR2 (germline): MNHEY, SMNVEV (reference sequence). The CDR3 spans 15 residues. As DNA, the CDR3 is TGTGCCAGCAGTTTATGGACTAGCGCTAGAGATACGCAGTATTTT. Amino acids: CASSLWTSARDTQYF.

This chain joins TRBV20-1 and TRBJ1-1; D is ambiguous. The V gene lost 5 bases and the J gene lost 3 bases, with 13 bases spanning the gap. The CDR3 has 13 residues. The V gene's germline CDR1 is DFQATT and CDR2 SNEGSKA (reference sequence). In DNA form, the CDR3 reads TGCAGTGCTTTAGACCAAATCGACACTGAAGCTTTCTTT. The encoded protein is CSALDQIDTEAFF.

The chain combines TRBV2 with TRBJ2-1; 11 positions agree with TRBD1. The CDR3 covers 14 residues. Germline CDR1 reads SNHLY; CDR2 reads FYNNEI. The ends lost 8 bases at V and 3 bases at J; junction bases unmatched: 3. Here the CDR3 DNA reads TGTGCCAGCTCCGGGACAGGGGGCTACAATGAGCAGTTCTTC. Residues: CASSGTGGYNEQFF.

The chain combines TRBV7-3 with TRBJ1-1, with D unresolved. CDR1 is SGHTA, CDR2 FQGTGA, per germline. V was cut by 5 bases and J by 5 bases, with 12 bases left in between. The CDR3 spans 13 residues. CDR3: CASSVEGRTEAFF. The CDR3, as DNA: TGTGCCAGCAGCGTGGAGGGTCGGACTGAAGCTTTCTTT.

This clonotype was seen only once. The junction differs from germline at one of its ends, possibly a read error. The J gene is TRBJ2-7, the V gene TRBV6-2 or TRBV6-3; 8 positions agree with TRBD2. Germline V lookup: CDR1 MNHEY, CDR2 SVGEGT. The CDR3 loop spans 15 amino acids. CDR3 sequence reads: CTSSYSEREKCEQYF. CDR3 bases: TGTACCAGCAGTTACTCTGAGCGGGAGAAATGCGAGCAGTACTTC.

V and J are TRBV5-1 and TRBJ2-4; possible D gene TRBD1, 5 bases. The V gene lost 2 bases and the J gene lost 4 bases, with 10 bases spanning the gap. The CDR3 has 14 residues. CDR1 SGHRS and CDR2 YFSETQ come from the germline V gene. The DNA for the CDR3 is TGCGCCAGCAGCTTCGAGACAGAGAAAAACATTCAGTACTTC. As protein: CASSFETEKNIQYF.

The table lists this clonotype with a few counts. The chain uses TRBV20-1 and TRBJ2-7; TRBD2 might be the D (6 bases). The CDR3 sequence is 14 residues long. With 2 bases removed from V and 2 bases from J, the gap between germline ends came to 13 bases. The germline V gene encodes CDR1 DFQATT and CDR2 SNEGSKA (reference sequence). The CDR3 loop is CSARSATRTYEQYF. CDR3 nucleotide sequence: TGCAGTGCTAGATCGGCGACTAGAACCTACGAGCAGTACTTC.

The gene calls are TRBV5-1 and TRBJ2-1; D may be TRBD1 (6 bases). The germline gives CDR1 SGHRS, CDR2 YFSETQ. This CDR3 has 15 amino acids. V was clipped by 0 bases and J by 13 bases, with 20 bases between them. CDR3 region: CASSLEAWTEETQFF. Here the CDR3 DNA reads TGCGCCAGCAGCTTGGAAGCTTGGACAGAAGAGACCCAGTTCTTC.

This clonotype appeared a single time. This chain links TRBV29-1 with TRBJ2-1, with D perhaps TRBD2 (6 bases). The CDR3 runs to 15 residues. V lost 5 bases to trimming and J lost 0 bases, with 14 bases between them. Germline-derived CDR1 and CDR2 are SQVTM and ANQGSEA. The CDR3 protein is CSVLGTFSSYNEQFF. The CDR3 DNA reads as TGCAGCGTTCTAGGGACTTTTAGCTCCTACAATGAGCAGTTCTTC.